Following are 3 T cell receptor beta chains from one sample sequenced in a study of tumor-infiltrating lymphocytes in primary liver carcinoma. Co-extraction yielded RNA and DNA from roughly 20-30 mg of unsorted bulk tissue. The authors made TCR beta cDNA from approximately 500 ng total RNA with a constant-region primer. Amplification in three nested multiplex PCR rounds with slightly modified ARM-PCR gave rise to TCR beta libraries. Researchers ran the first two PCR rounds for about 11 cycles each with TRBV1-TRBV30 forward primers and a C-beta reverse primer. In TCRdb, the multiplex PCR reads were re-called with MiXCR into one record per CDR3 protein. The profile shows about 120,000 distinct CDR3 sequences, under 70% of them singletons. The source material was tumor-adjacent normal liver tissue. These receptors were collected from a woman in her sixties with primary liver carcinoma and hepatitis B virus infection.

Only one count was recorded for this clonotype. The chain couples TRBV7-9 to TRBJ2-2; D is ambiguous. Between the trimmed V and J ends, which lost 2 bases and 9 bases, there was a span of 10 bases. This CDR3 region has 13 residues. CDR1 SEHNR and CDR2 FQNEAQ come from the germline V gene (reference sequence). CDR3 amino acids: CASSLHGIWELFF. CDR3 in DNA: TGTGCCAGCAGCTTACATGGCATCTGGGAGCTGTTTTTT.

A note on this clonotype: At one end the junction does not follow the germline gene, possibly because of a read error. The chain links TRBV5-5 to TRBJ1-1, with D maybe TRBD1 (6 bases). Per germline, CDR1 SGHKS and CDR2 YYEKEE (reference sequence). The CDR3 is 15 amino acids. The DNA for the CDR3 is TGTACCAGCAGCTTGAGCGGACAGCCGAACACTGAAGCTTTCTTT. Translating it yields CTSSLSGQPNTEAFF.

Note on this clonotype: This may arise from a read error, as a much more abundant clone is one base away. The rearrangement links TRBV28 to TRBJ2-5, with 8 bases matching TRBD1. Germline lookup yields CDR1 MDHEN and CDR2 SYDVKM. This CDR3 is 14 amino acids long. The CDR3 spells CASSLSGQGEIQYF. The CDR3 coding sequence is TGTGCCAGCAGTTTATCCGGACAGGGAGAGATCCAGTACTTC.